A few counts support the clone carrying this T cell receptor beta chain. At one end, the junction sequence differs from germline, possibly due to a read error. CDR3 length: 17 amino acids. The germline CDR1 and CDR2 sequences are SGHAT and FQDESV (reference sequence). The entry originates in a study of CD8+CD57+ T cells in acquired aplastic anemia. Patients who underwent sequencing had shown CD8+CD57+ cell expansion by flow cytometry. Genomic DNA, serving as template, underwent TCR beta VDJ and CDR3 profiling. TCRdb re-called the reads through MiXCR, storing one row per CDR3 protein. The sample includes a few hundred thousand distinct CDR3 sequences, over 25% of them seen just once.

Sequenced sample: sorted CD4+, CD8+, or CD8+CD57+ T cells (not recorded which) from PBMCs. This chain joins TRBV11-1 and TRBJ2-7; 7 bases agree with TRBD1. This clonotype originated in a human donor with aplastic anemia. The CDR3 loop reads CASSLVLKDRTPYEQYF. The CDR3, as DNA: TGCGCCAGCAGCTTGGTACTTAAGGACAGGACCCCCTACGAGCAGTACTTC.